This T cell receptor beta chain appears in the sequencing data of a study of blood T cell repertoires in COVID-19. Sequenced by immunoSEQ multiplex PCR; TCRdb stores in-frame clones only, minus some. Among about 310,000 clones listed, roughly 90% were seen once. The V end was cut by 5 bases, the J end by 0 bases, with 13 bases between. The CDR3 is made up of 15 amino acids. Germline V CDR1 and CDR2: SQVTM, ANQGSEA. Sequencing used peripheral blood. The receptor was isolated from a woman aged 30 to 39 with COVID-19, enrolled during active disease. This chain connects TRBV29-1 to TRBJ1-4, with a possible D match to TRBD1 (5 bases). CDR3 bases: TGCAGCGTTATGAAAGGGGCAGCAACTAATGAAAAACTGTTTTTT. Residues: CSVMKGAATNEKLFF.